Listed below are T cell receptor beta chains from one sample, sequenced in a study of T cell repertoires in cytomegalovirus infection. TCRdb re-called the reads through MiXCR, storing one row per CDR3 protein. The repertoire holds a few hundred thousand distinct CDR3 sequences, with approximately 9.5% as singletons. The sample was PBMCs. The receptors stem from a human donor in good health (CMV status not recorded). Some clones in this sample may be carry-over from other donors' samples. Each CDR3 is given with its conserved first and last residue. A D gene is named only where the DNA matches it firmly. The size of a clone is reported for some rows only, either as once, few or many, or as a class for expanded clones.

cdr3_length: 11
d_call: .
j_call: TRBJ2-1
clone_size: few
v_call: TRBV2
cdr3_nt: TGTGCCAGCAGTGACCGTAATGAGCAGTTCTTC
cdr3_aa: CASSDRNEQFF

cdr3_length: 15
d_call: TRBD1
j_call: TRBJ2-7
clone_size: .
v_call: TRBV20-1
cdr3_nt: TGCAGTGCTAGACCGGGACAGGGGATGTCCTACGAGCAGTACTTC
cdr3_aa: CSARPGQGMSYEQYF

cdr3_length: 15
d_call: TRBD1
j_call: TRBJ2-3
clone_size: .
v_call: TRBV28
cdr3_nt: TGTGCCAGCAGTTTCTCGGACAGGGACACAGATACGCAGTATTTT
cdr3_aa: CASSFSDRDTDTQYF

cdr3_length: 14
d_call: TRBD1
j_call: TRBJ1-6
clone_size: .
v_call: TRBV27
cdr3_nt: TGTGCCAGCGGATTGACAGGGAGTAATTCACCCCTCCACTTT
cdr3_aa: CASGLTGSNSPLHF

cdr3_length: 17
d_call: TRBD2
j_call: TRBJ2-1
clone_size: .
v_call: TRBV7-9
cdr3_nt: TGTGCCAGCAGCGGACGGACTAGCGGGAGTCCCTACAATGAGCAGTTCTTC
cdr3_aa: CASSGRTSGSPYNEQFF

cdr3_length: 14
d_call: .
j_call: TRBJ1-1
clone_size: many
v_call: TRBV12-3/TRBV12-4
cdr3_nt: TGTGCCAGCAGTTTTGAGCGGGAGAAAGATGAAGCTTTCTTT
cdr3_aa: CASSFEREKDEAFF

cdr3_length: 16
d_call: .
j_call: TRBJ1-6
clone_size: many
v_call: TRBV25-1
cdr3_nt: TGTGCCAGCAGTGAATTCGGACACCTCTCCAATTCACCCCTCCACTTT
cdr3_aa: CASSEFGHLSNSPLHF

cdr3_length: 17
d_call: TRBD1
j_call: TRBJ2-3
clone_size: many
v_call: TRBV25-1
cdr3_nt: TGTGCCAGCAGTCCCACCCGGACAGGGTTTGGGGCAGATACGCAGTATTTT
cdr3_aa: CASSPTRTGFGADTQYF

cdr3_length: 13
d_call: TRBD1
j_call: TRBJ1-1
clone_size: .
v_call: TRBV6-2/TRBV6-3
cdr3_nt: TGTGCCAGCAATCCAACAGGGGCCGGTGAAGCTTTCTTT
cdr3_aa: CASNPTGAGEAFF

cdr3_length: 15
d_call: TRBD1
j_call: TRBJ2-3
clone_size: many
v_call: TRBV7-2
cdr3_nt: TGTGCCAGCAGCATAGACAGGGGTGCGGCAGATACGCAGTATTTT
cdr3_aa: CASSIDRGAADTQYF

cdr3_length: 13
d_call: .
j_call: TRBJ2-7
clone_size: many
v_call: TRBV6-2/TRBV6-3
cdr3_nt: TGTGCCAGCAGTTACGTTCACGGGAACGAGCAGTACTTC
cdr3_aa: CASSYVHGNEQYF

cdr3_length: 20
d_call: TRBD2
j_call: TRBJ2-1
clone_size: .
v_call: TRBV11-2
cdr3_nt: TGTGCCAGCAGCCCCCTTAGCCCCCTCCTAGCGGGAGCTGTCTACAATGAGCAGTTCTTC
cdr3_aa: CASSPLSPLLAGAVYNEQFF

cdr3_length: 16
d_call: TRBD1
j_call: TRBJ1-2
clone_size: few
v_call: TRBV4-1
cdr3_nt: TGCGCCAGCAGCCAAGCCAGGGGCCAGGGGGACTATGGCTACACCTTC
cdr3_aa: CASSQARGQGDYGYTF

cdr3_length: 15
d_call: .
j_call: TRBJ2-2
clone_size: few
v_call: TRBV12-3/TRBV12-4
cdr3_nt: TGTGCCAGCAGTTTTAATGCTGGGAACACCGGGGAGCTGTTTTTT
cdr3_aa: CASSFNAGNTGELFF

cdr3_length: 15
d_call: TRBD2
j_call: TRBJ2-3
clone_size: many
v_call: TRBV12-3/TRBV12-4
cdr3_nt: TGTGCCAGCAGTCCCGTTAGCGGGCACACAGATACGCAGTATTTT
cdr3_aa: CASSPVSGHTDTQYF

cdr3_length: 12
d_call: .
j_call: TRBJ2-7
clone_size: .
v_call: TRBV20-1
cdr3_nt: TGCAGTGCTGCTGACAACTCCTACGAGCAGTACTTC
cdr3_aa: CSAADNSYEQYF

cdr3_length: 14
d_call: TRBD1
j_call: TRBJ1-3
clone_size: many
v_call: TRBV7-2
cdr3_nt: TGTGCCAGCAGGACAGGGAACTCTGGAAACACCATATATTTT
cdr3_aa: CASRTGNSGNTIYF

cdr3_length: 18
d_call: TRBD1
j_call: TRBJ2-4
clone_size: few
v_call: TRBV6-8
cdr3_nt: TGTGCCAGCAGTTACTCGAGGGGACAGGGCTCTACCAAAAACATTCAGTACTTC
cdr3_aa: CASSYSRGQGSTKNIQYF

cdr3_length: 17
d_call: .
j_call: TRBJ2-2
clone_size: many
v_call: TRBV7-3
cdr3_nt: TGTGCCAGCAGCCCGACCTTAGTTGGGGCTAGGGCCGGGGAGCTGTTTTTT
cdr3_aa: CASSPTLVGARAGELFF

cdr3_length: 15
d_call: TRBD2
j_call: TRBJ2-7
clone_size: few
v_call: TRBV28
cdr3_nt: TGTGCCAGCAGTTCGGCCGGGACTAACTCCTACGAGCAGTACTTC
cdr3_aa: CASSSAGTNSYEQYF

cdr3_length: 17
d_call: TRBD1
j_call: TRBJ2-1
clone_size: few
v_call: TRBV6-2/TRBV6-3
cdr3_nt: TGTGCCAGCAGTGCCTCCGTGAGACAGGGATACTACAATGAGCAGTTCTTC
cdr3_aa: CASSASVRQGYYNEQFF